Following are 21 T cell receptor beta chains from one sample sequenced in a study of Graves' ophthalmopathy and Graves' hyperthyroidism. Amplified TCR beta CDR3 regions were obtained using RNA transcripts as template. Scientists carried out first-round RT-PCR using HTBI primers and then a second-round multiplex PCR. One entry per CDR3 protein, called by TCRdb with MiXCR from the multiplex PCR reads. The repertoire holds about 740,000 distinct CDR3 sequences, with approximately 40% as singletons. Sample: peripheral blood. The receptor source for this set is an adult man with Graves' ophthalmopathy.

The V gene is TRBV5-4, the J gene TRBJ2-6; D not resolved. Germline values: CDR1 SGHNT, CDR2 YYREEE (reference sequence). The CDR3 totals 16 residues. The germline V and J ends were trimmed by 2 bases and 0 bases, with 9 bases remaining between them. The CDR3 DNA is TGTGCCAGCAGCTTTCCCGCCAGCTCTGGGGCCAACGTCCTGACTTTC. It yields the protein CASSFPASSGANVLTF.

CDR3 amino acids: CASSQVGANQPQHF. DNA of the CDR3: TGCGCCAGCAGCCAAGTAGGGGCCAATCAGCCCCAGCATTTT. The chain joins TRBV4-3 to TRBJ1-5, with TRBD1 as a possible D gene (5 bases). Germline values: CDR1 LGHNA, CDR2 YSLEER. This CDR3 has 14 residues. V was trimmed by 1 base and J by 3 bases, leaving 7 bases between them.

V is TRBV6-5 and J is TRBJ1-1; D is possibly TRBD1 (6 bases). The CDR3 has 14 amino acids. Germline-derived CDR1 and CDR2 are MNHEY and SVGAGI. Trimming removed 5 bases from V and 5 bases from J, with 15 bases in between. In DNA form, the CDR3 reads TGTGCCAGCAGTGTACTACAGGGTCAGACTGAAGCTTTCTTT. It encodes CASSVLQGQTEAFF.

The rearrangement uses TRBV2 and TRBJ1-2; 9 nucleotides align to TRBD1. This CDR3 spans 18 amino acids. CDR1 is SNHLY, CDR2 FYNNEI, per germline. V shed 4 bases, J shed 3 bases, and the junction held 15 bases outside the gene matches. The DNA of the CDR3 is TGTGCCAGCAGTGGATTTTCAAATTACAGGGGGCAGGACTATGGCTACACCTTC. Translating it yields CASSGFSNYRGQDYGYTF.

There are many counts of this clonotype. V and J are TRBV15 and TRBJ2-7, with TRBD2 matching 7 bases. The V segment lost 0 bases and the J segment 6 bases; nucleotides outside the gene matches: 8. Looked up from germline, CDR1 is LNHNV and CDR2 is YYDKDF (reference sequence). This CDR3 contains 15 residues. The CDR3: CATSRESPREGEQYF. CDR3 sequence (DNA): TGTGCCACCAGCAGAGAATCCCCCAGGGAGGGCGAGCAGTACTTC.

The chain is built from TRBV24-1 and TRBJ1-1; tentative D call: TRBD1 (6 bases). The CDR3 is 16 amino acids. Germline-derived CDR1 and CDR2 are KGHDR and SFDVKD. Trimming cost V 6 bases and J 1 base, with 17 bases left between them. The CDR3 spells CATSPSDDRTNTEAFF. Here the CDR3 DNA reads TGTGCCACCAGTCCTTCCGACGACAGGACGAACACTGAAGCTTTCTTT.

Points on this clonotype: This may be a read error, as it is one base from a much larger clone. V is TRBV24-1 and J is TRBJ1-5, with D tentatively TRBD1 (6 bases). Germline loops: CDR1 KGHDR, CDR2 SFDVKD. The CDR3 extends over 16 amino acids. Trimming took off 7 bases at V and 9 bases at J, with 24 bases between the two ends. Here the CDR3 reads CATSSTGTRFSGPQHF. In DNA, the CDR3 is TGTGCCACCAGCTCCACCGGGACACGGTTTTCTGGGCCCCAGCATTTT.

J is TRBJ2-7 and V is TRBV5-8, with D possibly matching TRBD1 (5 bases). The CDR3 sequence is 14 residues long. Germline V gene data show CDR1 as SGHTS and CDR2 as YDEGEE. Trimming stripped 3 bases from V and 6 bases from J, with 16 bases between. The CDR3, as DNA: TGTGCCAGCAGCTCCAGGGTTGGCGAAGGCGAGCAGTACTTC. This gives the protein CASSSRVGEGEQYF.

The chain uses TRBV29-1 and TRBJ1-5, with D perhaps matching TRBD1 (5 bases). Trimming took off 8 bases at V and 1 base at J, with 12 bases between the two ends. This CDR3 spans 13 amino acids. Germline loops: CDR1 SQVTM, CDR2 ANQGSEA. The CDR3 DNA follows: TGCAGCTTGGGGGGTACGAGCAATCAGCCCCAGCATTTT. It encodes CSLGGTSNQPQHF.

Note on this clonotype: One junction end disagrees with the germline gene, perhaps due to a read error. The chain combines TRBV13 with TRBJ2-6; 8 nucleotides match TRBD2. Looked up from germline, CDR1 is PRHDT and CDR2 is FYEKMQ (reference sequence). This CDR3 is 13 amino acids long. The CDR3 DNA is TGTGCCAGCAGGCCCGGGGGGGCCTACGTCCTGACTTTC. Its translation is CASRPGGAYVLTF.

The V and J genes are TRBV7-2 and TRBJ2-2; no reliable D call. Trimming took off 5 bases at V and 0 bases at J, with 10 bases between the two ends. This CDR3 contains 15 residues. Germline V gene lookup returns CDR1 SGHTA and CDR2 FQGNSA. The CDR3 reads CASSQDSANTGELFF. In DNA, the CDR3 is TGTGCCAGCAGCCAAGATTCAGCGAACACCGGGGAGCTGTTTTTT. The variable domain in full, completed from reference TRBV7-2 and TRBJ2-2, reads GAGVSQSPSNKVTEKGKDVELRCDPISGHTALYWYRQSLGQGLEFLIYFQGNSAPDKSGLPSDRFSAERTGGSVSTLTIQRTQQEDSAVYLCASSQDSANTGELFFGEGSRLTVL.

As for this clonotype: With a much larger clone just one base away, this may be a read error. The V call is TRBV7-9, the J call TRBJ1-1; 10 positions agree with TRBD1. The V gene's germline CDR1 is SEHNR and CDR2 FQNEAQ (reference sequence). The CDR3 contains 15 residues. V gave up 5 bases and J gave up 7 bases; unmatched junction bases: 10. The CDR3 DNA follows: TGTGCCAGCAGCCCTCGACAGGGGGCGTACATTGAAGCTTTCTTT. It translates to CASSPRQGAYIEAFF.

The chain employs TRBV25-1 and TRBJ2-7; perhaps TRBD2 as D (6 bases). From germline, CDR1 is MGHDK and CDR2 SYGVNS. V lost 6 bases to trimming and J lost 0 bases, with 15 bases between them. This CDR3 is built from 15 residues. The CDR3 DNA follows: TGTGCCAGCAGGCTCAAACCCGGGGGCTCCTACGAGCAGTACTTC. As protein: CASRLKPGGSYEQYF.

This clonotype came up a few times. This chain uses TRBV2 with TRBJ1-6; D is perhaps TRBD1 (6 bases). The CDR3 has 17 amino acids. With 5 bases removed from V and 7 bases from J, the gap between germline ends came to 21 bases. The V gene's germline CDR1 is SNHLY and CDR2 FYNNEI. The CDR3 loop reads CASSLGRSRGGNSPLHF. DNA of the CDR3: TGTGCCAGCAGTTTAGGGAGGTCCAGGGGTGGGAATTCACCCCTCCACTTT.

The genes are TRBV15 and TRBJ2-5, with 9 bases that match TRBD1. TRBJ2-1 explains the end of the DNA better; the J call may be wrong. Germline V lookup: CDR1 LNHNV, CDR2 YYDKDF (reference sequence). This CDR3 contains 15 residues. The CDR3 region is CATSRTGGLIGEQFF. CDR3 bases: TGTGCCACCAGCAGGACAGGGGGTTTGATCGGTGAGCAGTTCTTC.

J is TRBJ1-4 and V is TRBV20-1, with 10 nucleotides matching TRBD1. Germline-derived CDR1 and CDR2 are DFQATT and SNEGSKA (reference sequence). This CDR3 spans 15 amino acids. Trimming at V came to 2 bases and at J to 5 bases, leaving 5 bases not matched to a gene. The CDR3 nucleotides are TGCAGTGCTAGAAAATTGACAGGGGGCAATGAAAAACTGTTTTTT. It specifies CSARKLTGGNEKLFF.

The genes are TRBV2 and TRBJ2-2; 11 positions agree with TRBD1. The CDR3 has 19 residues. V was pared by 6 bases and J by 3 bases, with 15 bases of the junction left unmatched. Looked up from germline, CDR1 is SNHLY and CDR2 is FYNNEI. CDR3 in amino acids: CASSPWVRSGQGDTGELFF. The CDR3, as DNA: TGTGCCAGCAGCCCGTGGGTCCGTTCGGGACAGGGGGACACCGGGGAGCTGTTTTTT.

This clonotype was counted ten times or more. The germline gene is not matched at one end of the junction; a read error may be the cause. The genes are TRBV24-1 and TRBJ1-5, with 9 positions matching TRBD1. Looked up from germline, CDR1 is KGHDR and CDR2 is SFDVKD. CDR3 length: 15 amino acids. The CDR3 loop reads CASSPGQGSNQPQHF. In nucleotides, the CDR3 is TGTGCCAGCAGTCCGGGACAGGGCAGCAATCAGCCCCAGCATTTT.

The rearrangement uses TRBV12-3 or TRBV12-4 and TRBJ2-5; no clear D gene. The ends were cut back, 2 bases at V and 5 bases at J, with 18 bases in the middle. This CDR3 spans 16 amino acids. The CDR3: CASSLMALGGMETQYF. DNA for the CDR3: TGTGCCAGCAGTTTAATGGCTCTTGGCGGTATGGAGACCCAGTACTTC.

CDR3 sequence reads: CASSAGQGATEAFF. The CDR3 region has the DNA TGTGCCAGCAGTGCCGGACAGGGGGCCACTGAAGCTTTCTTT. The chain employs TRBV6-5 and TRBJ1-1, with TRBD1 identical over 11 bases. This CDR3 is 14 amino acids long. Germline lookup yields CDR1 MNHEY and CDR2 SVGAGI. The trim removed 5 bases at V and 4 bases at J, leaving 3 bases unmatched.

This clonotype was seen a handful of times. The V gene is TRBV20-1, the J gene TRBJ2-5, with D perhaps matching TRBD2 (5 bases). The CDR3 sequence is 15 residues long. CDR1 DFQATT and CDR2 SNEGSKA come from the germline V gene (reference sequence). The ends were cut back, 0 bases at V and 1 base at J, with 12 bases in the middle. This CDR3 reads CSARDSGGLQETQYF. In DNA form, the CDR3 reads TGCAGTGCTAGAGATTCTGGCGGACTCCAAGAGACCCAGTACTTC.